This T cell receptor beta chain was observed in a study of T cell changes during pregnancy in multiple sclerosis. The assay was immunoSEQ multiplex PCR, and TCRdb's table has in-frame clones only and misses some. In the table there are fewer than 65,000 clones, roughly 91% of which are singletons. V lost 3 bases to trimming and J lost 0 bases, with 11 bases between them. Germline CDR1 reads KGHSH; CDR2 reads LQKENI. This CDR3 region has 16 residues. This receptor was identified in a female donor in good health, enrolled as a control in a pregnancy study. The material sequenced was peripheral blood, taken after pregnancy. The chain joins TRBV18 to TRBJ2-2; perhaps TRBD2 as D (6 bases). The CDR3 DNA is TGTGCCAGCTCACCCGGGGGAGGAGCGAACACCGGGGAGCTGTTTTTT. The encoded protein is CASSPGGGANTGELFF.